This T cell receptor (beta chain) came from a study of identifying expanded T cells in peripheral blood. Study-level results: About 1.3 clones differed between technical replicates, versus about 15 and 19 over time. Variance in clone template counts between roughly two-week samples significantly increased with total template count across all healthy donors.

V lost 6 bases to trimming and J lost 4 bases, with 19 bases between them. Germline V gene sequence: CDR1 SGHDT, CDR2 YYEEEE. The CDR3 has 15 amino acids. To note about this clone: No antigen is known for it.

Healthy donors had no documented immune events, such as infections, while sampled. The data were produced by immunoSEQ multiplex PCR, yet TCRdb's version contains in-frame clones alone and is incomplete. The table lists about 100,000 clones, around 86% of them singletons. Material: blood. The genes are TRBV5-6 and TRBJ1-2; a weak D match, TRBD1 (5 bases). This TCR came from a person aged 18 to 69 in good health. The CDR3 here is CASIHEHGGPYGYTF. In DNA, the CDR3 is TGTGCCAGCATCCACGAACACGGGGGTCCCTATGGCTACACCTTC.